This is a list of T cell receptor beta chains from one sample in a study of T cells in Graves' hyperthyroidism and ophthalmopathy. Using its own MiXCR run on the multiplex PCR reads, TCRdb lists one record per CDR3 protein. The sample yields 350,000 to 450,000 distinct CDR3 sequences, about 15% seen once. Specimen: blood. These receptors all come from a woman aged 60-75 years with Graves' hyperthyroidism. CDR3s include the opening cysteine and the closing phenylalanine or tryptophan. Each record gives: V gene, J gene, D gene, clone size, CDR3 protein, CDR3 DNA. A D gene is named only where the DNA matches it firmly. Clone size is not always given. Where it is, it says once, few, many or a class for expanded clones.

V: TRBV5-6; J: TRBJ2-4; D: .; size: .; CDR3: CASSSSGRHGGNIQYF; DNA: TGTGCCAGCAGCTCCTCTGGGCGGCACGGAGGAAACATTCAGTACTTC
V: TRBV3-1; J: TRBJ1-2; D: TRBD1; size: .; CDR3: CASSQTKSGGLGYGYTF; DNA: TGTGCCAGCAGCCAAACAAAATCAGGGGGGTTGGGCTATGGCTACACCTTC
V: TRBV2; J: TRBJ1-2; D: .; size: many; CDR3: CASSPQENYGYTF; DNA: TGTGCCAGCAGTCCGCAGGAGAACTATGGCTACACCTTC
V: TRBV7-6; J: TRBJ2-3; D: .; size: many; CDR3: CASSLQDGADTQYF; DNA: TGTGCCAGCAGCTTACAGGACGGTGCAGATACGCAGTATTTT
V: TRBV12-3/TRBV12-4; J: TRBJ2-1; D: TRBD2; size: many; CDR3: CASSFGLAGGPYNEQFF; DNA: TGTGCCAGCAGTTTTGGCCTAGCGGGAGGGCCCTACAATGAGCAGTTCTTC
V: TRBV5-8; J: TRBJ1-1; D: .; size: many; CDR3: CASSPRGPVTEAFF; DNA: TGTGCCAGCAGCCCACGGGGGCCGGTCACTGAAGCTTTCTTT
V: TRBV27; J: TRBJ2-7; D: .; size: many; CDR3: CASSLLGLHYEQYF; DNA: TGTGCCAGCAGTTTGCTGGGACTGCACTACGAGCAGTACTTC
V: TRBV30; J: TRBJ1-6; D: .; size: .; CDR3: CAWSARTETPLHF; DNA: TGTGCCTGGAGTGCCCGGACTGAAACACCCCTCCACTTT
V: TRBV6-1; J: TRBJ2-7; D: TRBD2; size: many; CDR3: CASSYSSGRADEQYF; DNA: TGTGCCAGCAGTTATTCCAGCGGGAGGGCCGACGAGCAGTACTTC
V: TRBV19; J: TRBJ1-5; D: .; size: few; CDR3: CASSTAPNQPQHF; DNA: TGTGCCAGTAGTACCGCCCCGAATCAGCCCCAGCATTTT
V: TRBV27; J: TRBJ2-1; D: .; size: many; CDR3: CASSFQGPSYNEQFF; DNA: TGTGCCAGCAGTTTCCAAGGGCCCTCCTACAATGAGCAGTTCTTC
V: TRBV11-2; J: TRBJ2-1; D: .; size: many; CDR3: CASSTIPGGYNEQFF; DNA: TGTGCCAGCAGCACAATCCCCGGGGGATACAATGAGCAGTTCTTC
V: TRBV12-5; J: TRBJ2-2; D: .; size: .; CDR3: CASGLPDRQFGELFF; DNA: TGTGCTAGTGGTTTGCCGGATCGACAGTTCGGGGAGCTGTTTTTT
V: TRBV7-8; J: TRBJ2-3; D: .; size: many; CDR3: CASSFSSADTQYF; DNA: TGTGCCAGCAGCTTCTCGTCTGCAGATACGCAGTATTTT
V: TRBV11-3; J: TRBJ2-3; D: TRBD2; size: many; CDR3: CASSPPGSGRGEGDTQYF; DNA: TGTGCCAGCAGCCCCCCGGGTAGCGGGAGAGGTGAAGGAGATACGCAGTATTTT
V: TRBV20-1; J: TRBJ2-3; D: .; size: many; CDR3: CSARPPSTDTQYF; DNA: TGCAGTGCTAGACCGCCTAGCACAGATACGCAGTATTTT
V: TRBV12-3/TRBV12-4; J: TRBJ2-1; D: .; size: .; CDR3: CASSINRGTDPFF; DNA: TGTGCCAGCAGTATTAACCGGGGCACCGACCCGTTCTTC